Presented here are 31 T cell receptor beta chains from one specimen sequenced in a study of response to subunit inactivated influenza vaccine. Each CDR3 protein is one row after TCRdb ran MiXCR on the RT-PCR reads. This sample has hundreds of thousands of distinct CDR3 sequences, with around 14% found just once. The specimen was PBMCs from blood, collected roughly 13 days after vaccination. The receptors come from a man over 45 who received an inactivated influenza vaccine.

The CDR3 coding sequence is TGTGCCAGCAGCTTAGTGGTGCTAGGGAATTTCCCTTACGAGCAGTACTTC. Protein sequence: CASSLVVLGNFPYEQYF. This chain joins TRBV7-2 and TRBJ2-7, with D uncertain. Trimming removed 1 base from V and 4 bases from J, with 20 bases in between. Germline CDR1 and CDR2: SGHTA and FQGNSA. The CDR3 spans 17 residues.

V usage is TRBV20-1 and J usage is TRBJ2-5; the match to TRBD1 covers 9 bases. The CDR3 has 14 amino acids. CDR1 and CDR2 (germline): DFQATT, SNEGSKA (reference sequence). Trimming removed 3 bases from V and 4 bases from J; junction bases left unmatched: 6. CDR3 DNA: TGCAGTGCTAGTCACAGGGGGCATCGAGAGACCCAGTACTTC. Translation gives CSASHRGHRETQYF.

This clonotype was seen a handful of times. The rearrangement uses TRBV12-3 or TRBV12-4 and TRBJ2-3; D might be TRBD1 (5 bases). V was cut by 5 bases and J by 7 bases, with 7 bases left in between. CDR3 size: 11 residues. The CDR3 here is CASSRQYTQYF. The CDR3 nucleotides read TGTGCCAGCAGTCGACAGTATACGCAGTATTTT.

The chain has TRBV5-1 and TRBJ2-2; no definite D call. Germline CDR1 and CDR2: SGHRS and YFSETQ. The V and J ends lost 0 bases and 7 bases respectively, with 7 bases between them. The CDR3 has 13 amino acids. The DNA for the CDR3 is TGCGCCAGCAGCTTGGTGCAGGACGGGGAGCTGTTTTTT. Translating it yields CASSLVQDGELFF. Based on the CDR3 plus reference TRBV5-1 and TRBJ2-2, the full variable domain is KAGVTQTPRYLIKTRGQQVTLSCSPISGHRSVSWYQQTPGQGLQFLFEYFSETQRNKGNFPGRFSGRQFSNSRSEMNVSTLELGDSALYLCASSLVQDGELFFGEGSRLTVL.

DNA for the CDR3: TGCGCCAGCAGCGCGGGACAGGCGTACAATGAGCAGTTCTTC. This translates into CASSAGQAYNEQFF. This chain uses TRBV5-1 with TRBJ2-1; 8 bases are shared with TRBD1. Trimming at V came to 4 bases and at J to 4 bases, leaving 4 bases not matched to a gene. Germline V gene data show CDR1 as SGHRS and CDR2 as YFSETQ. CDR3 length: 14 residues.

This clonotype was recorded a few times. The chain is built from TRBV5-1 and TRBJ2-5; the match to TRBD1 covers 9 bases. Germline V gene data show CDR1 as SGHRS and CDR2 as YFSETQ. V shed 7 bases, J shed 4 bases, and the junction held 11 bases outside the gene matches. The CDR3 is 15 residues long. CDR3 region: CASAETGGGGETQYF. The CDR3, as DNA: TGCGCCAGCGCCGAGACAGGGGGAGGAGGAGAGACCCAGTACTTC.

This clonotype was seen only a few times. A much larger clone lies one base from this, so it may be a read error. The CDR3 region has the DNA TGTGCCAGCAGCTTAGACAGCTATCAGCCCCAGCATTTT. This translates into CASSLDSYQPQHF. V is TRBV7-9 and J is TRBJ1-5; D not certain. Germline V gene sequence: CDR1 SEHNR, CDR2 FQNEAQ (reference sequence). This CDR3 region has 13 residues. Trimming stripped 1 base from V and 5 bases from J, with 6 bases between.

This clonotype was recorded a few times. The rearrangement joins TRBV11-2 to TRBJ2-2; D is unresolved. Trimming took 1 base from V and 10 from J, leaving 4 bases between them. The V gene's germline CDR1 is SGHAT and CDR2 FQNNGV. The CDR3 has 11 amino acids. CDR3 in DNA: TGTGCCAGCAGCTTAGCCCAGGAGCTGTTTTTT. Amino acid sequence: CASSLAQELFF.

The rearrangement uses TRBV12-3 or TRBV12-4 and TRBJ2-7; 10 nucleotides match TRBD2. V was pared by 6 bases and J by 2 bases, with 4 bases of the junction left unmatched. The CDR3 consists of 14 residues. CDR3 in amino acids: CASSQREGPYEQYF. The DNA for the CDR3 is TGTGCCAGCAGCCAGCGGGAGGGCCCCTACGAGCAGTACTTC.

V and J are TRBV2 and TRBJ2-6, with D perhaps matching TRBD1 (5 bases). Looked up from germline, CDR1 is SNHLY and CDR2 is FYNNEI. The V and J ends lost 5 bases and 4 bases respectively, with 9 bases between them. This CDR3 is built from 14 residues. The CDR3 spells CASSPGLGANVLTF. CDR3 nucleotides: TGTGCCAGCAGTCCAGGGCTAGGGGCCAACGTCCTGACTTTC.

The rearrangement uses TRBV24-1 and TRBJ2-1; TRBD1 matches 7 bases. CDR1 and CDR2 (germline): KGHDR, SFDVKD. The CDR3 spans 13 residues. V gave up 4 bases and J gave up 9 bases; unmatched junction bases: 5. The DNA for the CDR3 is TGTGCCACCAGTGACCCTACAGGGGCTGAGCAGTTCTTC. Protein: CATSDPTGAEQFF.

This clonotype was seen repeatedly, ten times or more. The chain is built from TRBV11-3 and TRBJ1-5; no clear D gene. V was cut by 5 bases and J by 5 bases, with 25 bases left in between. Germline lookup yields CDR1 SGHNT and CDR2 YENEEA. The CDR3 covers 18 residues. The DNA of the CDR3 is TGTGCCAGCAGCCCAAGCGGAGGCCAGACATTTACCTATCAGCCCCAGCATTTT. This encodes CASSPSGGQTFTYQPQHF.

This clonotype was detected a few times. The J gene is TRBJ2-3, the V gene TRBV5-5; D uncertain. Trimming removed 4 bases from V and 1 base from J, with 13 bases in between. The V gene's germline CDR1 is SGHKS and CDR2 YYEKEE (reference sequence). This CDR3 has 15 amino acids. DNA for the CDR3: TGTGCCAGCAGCCCAGACCTGGGCGGCACAGATACGCAGTATTTT. Encoded protein: CASSPDLGGTDTQYF.

This clonotype was seen a few times. CDR3 coding DNA: TGTGCCAGCAGCGAATACCTTTCTGGCGAGCAGTACTTC. Its protein is CASSEYLSGEQYF. The genes are TRBV9 and TRBJ2-7; unclear D gene. The germline V and J ends were trimmed by 3 bases and 6 bases, with 13 bases remaining between them. The CDR3 loop spans 13 amino acids. CDR1 SGDLS and CDR2 YYNGEE come from the germline V gene. The full variable domain, completed using reference TRBV9 and TRBJ2-7, is DSGVTQTPKHLITATGQRVTLRCSPRSGDLSVYWYQQSLDQGLQFLIQYYNGEERAKGNILERFSAQQFPDLHSELNLSSLELGDSALYFCASSEYLSGEQYFGPGTRLTVT.

This clonotype was observed a few times. The chain employs TRBV11-2 and TRBJ2-1; D gene uncertain. V was clipped by 3 bases and J by 8 bases, with 17 bases between them. The germline gives CDR1 SGHAT, CDR2 FQNNGV. The CDR3 extends over 15 amino acids. For the CDR3, the DNA is TGTGCCAGCAGCTTCCGCGGAGACCAAGGATATGAGCAGTTCTTC. Translating it yields CASSFRGDQGYEQFF.

Worth noting for this clonotype: Sequence at one end of the junction differs from germline and may be a read error. This chain links TRBV7-8 with TRBJ2-2; no firm D call. CDR1 is SGHVS and CDR2 is FQNEAQ in the germline V gene. This CDR3 is 14 amino acids long. The CDR3: CAISFGVHCGELFF. The CDR3, as DNA: TGTGCCATCAGCTTTGGGGTCCACTGCGGGGAGCTGTTTTTT.

This chain connects TRBV6-1 to TRBJ2-3, with D possibly being TRBD1 (6 bases). Germline CDR1 reads MNHNS; CDR2 reads SASEGT. The CDR3 covers 15 residues. Trimming removed 7 bases from V and 0 bases from J, with 14 bases in between. The CDR3 sequence: CASTPTGPSTDTQYF. The CDR3 nucleotides read TGTGCCAGCACCCCTACAGGGCCTAGCACAGATACGCAGTATTTT.

The gene calls are TRBV4-2 and TRBJ2-7; TRBD2 matches at 9 bases. V shed 3 bases, J shed 1 base, and the junction held 4 bases outside the gene matches. This CDR3 contains 15 residues. Per germline, CDR1 LGHNA and CDR2 YNFKEQ. CDR3 sequence reads: CASSQLAGSSYEQYF. CDR3 sequence (DNA): TGTGCCAGCAGCCAGCTAGCGGGGAGTTCCTACGAGCAGTACTTC.

The chain employs TRBV6-2 or TRBV6-3 and TRBJ2-3; D remains unclear. The CDR3 length is 15 residues. From germline, CDR1 is MNHEY and CDR2 SVGEGT. V was trimmed by 2 bases and J by 8 bases, leaving 17 bases between them. The CDR3 region has the DNA TGTGCCAGCAGTTACCTAATTGAGCCCCCCGGTACGCAGTATTTT. Translation: CASSYLIEPPGTQYF.

The chain is built from TRBV4-2 and TRBJ1-6; D may be TRBD1 (6 bases). V was cut by 0 bases and J by 8 bases, with 11 bases left in between. The length of the CDR3 is 15 residues. Germline V gives CDR1 LGHNA, CDR2 YNFKEQ. CDR3 coding DNA: TGTGCCAGCAGCCAAGACAGGGGTGGGTATTCACCCCTCCACTTT. Protein sequence: CASSQDRGGYSPLHF.

The J gene is TRBJ2-6, the V gene TRBV9; 8 bases are a match to TRBD2. The CDR3 has 18 amino acids. V was pared by 4 bases and J by 0 bases, with 9 bases of the junction left unmatched. CDR1 SGDLS and CDR2 YYNGEE come from the germline V gene. CDR3 amino acids: CASSLGVAGSSGANVLTF. The CDR3 coding sequence is TGTGCCAGCAGCCTCGGGGTAGCGGGATCCTCTGGGGCCAACGTCCTGACTTTC.

This clonotype was seen a few times. The chain carries TRBV29-1 and TRBJ1-4, with 9 bases matching TRBD1. J was trimmed by 6 bases and V by 6 bases; bases with no gene match: 2. From germline, CDR1 is SQVTM and CDR2 ANQGSEA. The CDR3 length is 12 residues. The CDR3 sequence is CSVRTGDEKLFF. The CDR3 nucleotides are TGCAGCGTGAGGACAGGGGATGAAAAACTGTTTTTT.

Comment on this clonotype: Germline and junction disagree at one end, which may indicate a read error. The chain is built from TRBV7-7 and TRBJ2-2; D might be TRBD1 (5 bases). Germline loops: CDR1 SSHAT, CDR2 FNYEAQ (reference sequence). This CDR3 is built from 18 residues. The CDR3: CASSLSKGKLLNTGELFF. CDR3 coding DNA: TGTGCTAGCAGCTTATCTAAGGGGAAACTTTTAAACACCGGGGAGCTGTTTTTT.

The chain uses TRBV20-1 and TRBJ2-7; D not resolved. The V end lost 4 bases, the J end lost 3 bases, and 16 bases lay between the germline ends. CDR1 and CDR2 from the germline V gene are DFQATT and SNEGSKA (reference sequence). The CDR3 has 14 residues. The CDR3 region is CSATLTSRFYEQYF. In DNA, the CDR3 is TGCAGTGCTACATTGACATCGCGTTTCTACGAGCAGTACTTC.

The gene calls are TRBV5-6 and TRBJ2-3; 7 positions match TRBD1. This CDR3 is built from 14 residues. Trimming at V came to 4 bases and at J to 7 bases, leaving 9 bases not matched to a gene. The V gene's germline CDR1 is SGHDT and CDR2 YYEEEE. The CDR3 here is CASSPGQSIYTQYF. The CDR3 DNA follows: TGTGCCAGCAGCCCGGGACAGAGCATCTATACGCAGTATTTT. The full variable domain, in which reference TRBV5-6 and TRBJ2-3 provide the parts outside the CDR3, is DAGVTQSPTHLIKTRGQQVTLRCSPKSGHDTVSWYQQALGQGPQFIFQYYEEEERQRGNFPDRFSGHQFPNYSSELNVNALLLGDSALYLCASSPGQSIYTQYFGPGTRLTVL.

V is TRBV5-6 and J is TRBJ2-7; D call uncertain. The CDR3 sequence is 16 residues long. Between the trimmed V and J ends, which lost 7 bases and 0 bases, there was a span of 20 bases. CDR1 is SGHDT and CDR2 is YYEEEE in the germline V gene. This CDR3 reads CASQNNEDRGSYEQYF. The CDR3 nucleotides are TGTGCCAGCCAAAACAACGAGGACCGAGGCTCCTACGAGCAGTACTTC.

The chain couples TRBV29-1 to TRBJ1-2; D is ambiguous. V gave up 7 bases and J gave up 0 bases, with 9 bases separating them. This CDR3 spans 12 amino acids. The germline V gene encodes CDR1 SQVTM and CDR2 ANQGSEA. CDR3 DNA sequence: TGCAGCGCCGTCGCTTCTAACTATGGCTACACCTTC. Translated, it gives CSAVASNYGYTF. The entire variable domain, with the rest obtained from reference TRBV29-1 and TRBJ1-2, is as follows: SAVISQKPSRDICQRGTSLTIQCQVDSQVTMMFWYRQQPGQSLTLIATANQGSEATYESGFVIDKFPISRPNLTFSTLTVSNMSPEDSSIYLCSAVASNYGYTFGSGTRLTVV.

This clonotype was seen only a few times. The rearrangement joins TRBV5-1 to TRBJ2-3, with D possibly being TRBD2 (6 bases). Germline lookup yields CDR1 SGHRS and CDR2 YFSETQ. CDR3 length equals 14 residues. Trimming pared 4 bases from V and 2 bases from J, leaving 11 bases between. Here the CDR3 reads CASSPGTLTDTQYF. CDR3 sequence (DNA): TGCGCCAGCAGCCCGGGGACTCTCACAGATACGCAGTATTTT.

This clonotype was seen a few times. V is TRBV29-1 and J is TRBJ2-7, with D possibly TRBD1 on 5 matching bases. This CDR3 has 15 amino acids. The V end was cut by 5 bases, the J end by 3 bases, with 20 bases between. Germline V gene lookup returns CDR1 SQVTM and CDR2 ANQGSEA. The CDR3 DNA follows: TGCAGCGTTACAAGACCGAGCAGGGCCGACTACGAGCAGTACTTC. This encodes CSVTRPSRADYEQYF.

The sample holds one count of this clonotype. V gene TRBV20-1 combines with J gene TRBJ1-6; 7 positions agree with TRBD1. The CDR3 loop spans 14 amino acids. V lost 5 bases, J lost 8 bases, and 9 bases stayed unmatched. CDR1 is DFQATT, CDR2 SNEGSKA, per germline (reference sequence). CDR3 loop: CSADLPGGYSPLHF. CDR3 DNA: TGCAGTGCTGATCTACCAGGGGGATATTCACCCCTCCACTTT.

This clonotype was detected a few times. The chain joins TRBV5-1 to TRBJ2-7, with D tentatively TRBD2 (6 bases). The CDR3 is 13 amino acids. Germline V gives CDR1 SGHRS, CDR2 YFSETQ. Trimming left V 5 bases short and J 3 bases short, with 12 bases between. The CDR3 sequence is CASSWGDHYEQYF. The DNA of the CDR3 is TGCGCCAGCAGTTGGGGGGACCACTACGAGCAGTACTTC. The full variable domain, its missing parts supplied by reference TRBV5-1 and TRBJ2-7, is KAGVTQTPRYLIKTRGQQVTLSCSPISGHRSVSWYQQTPGQGLQFLFEYFSETQRNKGNFPGRFSGRQFSNSRSEMNVSTLELGDSALYLCASSWGDHYEQYFGPGTRLTVT.